This TCR beta chain originates from a study of T cell repertoires in cytomegalovirus infection. Study background: Public TCR beta signatures provided an indication of both CMV infection and a matching HLA type.

CDR3 length: 16 amino acids. CDR1 and CDR2 from the germline V gene are ENHRY and SYGVKD. J lost 0 bases, V lost 10 bases, and 10 bases had no gene match. General study findings and limits: The cumulative frequency of public TCR beta families distinguished individuals who carried CMV together with the relevant HLA.

The table lists this clonotype with a few counts. Its target is not known. TCRdb re-called the reads through MiXCR, storing one row per CDR3 protein. The data show some 240,000 distinct CDR3 sequences, over 15% seen once. The clonotype comes from a human donor in good health (CMV status not recorded). Some clones in this sample may be carry-over from other donors' samples. V usage is TRBV10-3 and J usage is TRBJ2-2, with 8 bases identical to TRBD1. The sample comprised CD8+ T cells from PBMCs. The CDR3 spells CATTDPTGANTGELFF. Written as DNA, the CDR3 is TGTGCCACCACCGACCCGACAGGGGCGAACACCGGGGAGCTGTTTTTT.